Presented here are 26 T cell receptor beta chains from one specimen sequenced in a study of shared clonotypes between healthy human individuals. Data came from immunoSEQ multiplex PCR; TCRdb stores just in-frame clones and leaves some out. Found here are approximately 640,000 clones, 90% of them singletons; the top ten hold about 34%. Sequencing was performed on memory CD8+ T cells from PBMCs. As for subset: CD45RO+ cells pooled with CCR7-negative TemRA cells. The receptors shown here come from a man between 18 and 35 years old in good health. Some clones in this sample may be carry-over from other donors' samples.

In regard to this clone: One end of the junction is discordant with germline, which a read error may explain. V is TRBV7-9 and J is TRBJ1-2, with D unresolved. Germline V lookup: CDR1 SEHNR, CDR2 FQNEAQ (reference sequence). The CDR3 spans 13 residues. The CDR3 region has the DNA TGTGCCAGCAGCTTATCACCGGACTATAGCTACACCTTC. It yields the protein CASSLSPDYSYTF.

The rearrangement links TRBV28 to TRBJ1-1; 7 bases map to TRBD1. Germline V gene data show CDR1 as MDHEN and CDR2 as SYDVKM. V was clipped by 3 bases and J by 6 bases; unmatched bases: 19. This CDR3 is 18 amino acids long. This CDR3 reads CASSLTTTGHYWVPEAFF. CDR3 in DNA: TGTGCCAGCAGTTTGACCACGACAGGGCATTACTGGGTCCCTGAAGCTTTCTTT.

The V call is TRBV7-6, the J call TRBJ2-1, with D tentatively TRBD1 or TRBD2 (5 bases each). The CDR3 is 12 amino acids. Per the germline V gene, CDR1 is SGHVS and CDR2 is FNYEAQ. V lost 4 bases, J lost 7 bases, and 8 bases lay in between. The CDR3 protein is CASSWGKNEQFF. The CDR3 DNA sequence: TGTGCCAGCAGCTGGGGGAAGAATGAGCAGTTCTTC.

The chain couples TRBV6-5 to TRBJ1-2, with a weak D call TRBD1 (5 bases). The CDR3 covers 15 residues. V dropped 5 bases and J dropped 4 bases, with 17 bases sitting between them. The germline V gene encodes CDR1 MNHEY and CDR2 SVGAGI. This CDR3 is CASSTPLGTVYGYTF. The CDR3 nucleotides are TGTGCCAGCAGTACTCCGTTGGGGACGGTCTATGGCTACACCTTC.

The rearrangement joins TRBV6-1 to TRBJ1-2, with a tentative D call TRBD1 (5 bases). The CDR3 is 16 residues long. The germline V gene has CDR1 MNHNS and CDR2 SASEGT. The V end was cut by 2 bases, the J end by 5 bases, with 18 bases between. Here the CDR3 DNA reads TGTGCCAGCAGTGAATCATTGGGACCGAGATTTTATGGCTACACCTTC. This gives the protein CASSESLGPRFYGYTF.

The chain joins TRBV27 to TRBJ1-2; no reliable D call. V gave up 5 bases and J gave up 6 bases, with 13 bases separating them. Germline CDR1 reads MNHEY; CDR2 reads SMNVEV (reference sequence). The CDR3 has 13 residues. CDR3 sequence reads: CASSDGIRDGYTF. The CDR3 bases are TGTGCCAGCAGTGACGGGATCCGGGATGGCTACACCTTC.

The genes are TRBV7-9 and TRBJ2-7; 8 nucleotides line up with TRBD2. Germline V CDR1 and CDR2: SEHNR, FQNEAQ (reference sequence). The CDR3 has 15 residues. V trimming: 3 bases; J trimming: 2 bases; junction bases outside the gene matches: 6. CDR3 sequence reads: CASSLGLSGTYEQYF. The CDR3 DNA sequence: TGTGCCAGCAGCTTGGGTCTTAGCGGGACCTACGAGCAGTACTTC.

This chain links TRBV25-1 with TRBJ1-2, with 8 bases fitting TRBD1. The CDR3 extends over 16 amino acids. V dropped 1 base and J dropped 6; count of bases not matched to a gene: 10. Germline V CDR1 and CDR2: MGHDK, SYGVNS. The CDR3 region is CASSELMLTGVDGYTF. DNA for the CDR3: TGTGCCAGCAGTGAATTAATGTTGACAGGGGTAGATGGCTACACCTTC.

The CDR3 sequence is CATSSQDGGGPDTQYF. In DNA, the CDR3 is TGTGCCACCAGCAGCCAAGACGGAGGGGGGCCAGATACGCAGTATTTT. The chain employs TRBV15 and TRBJ2-3; either TRBD1 or TRBD2 may fit D (6 bases each). The CDR3 has 16 amino acids. Germline V gene data show CDR1 as LNHNV and CDR2 as YYDKDF (reference sequence). V lost 3 bases and J 4 bases, leaving 17 bases between the germline ends.

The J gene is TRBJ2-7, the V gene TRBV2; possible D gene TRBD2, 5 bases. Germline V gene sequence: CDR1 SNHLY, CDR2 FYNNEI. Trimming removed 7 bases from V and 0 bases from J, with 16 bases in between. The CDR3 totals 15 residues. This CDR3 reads CASTRRGLSSYEQYF. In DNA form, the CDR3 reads TGTGCCAGCACCAGAAGAGGGCTGAGCTCCTACGAGCAGTACTTC. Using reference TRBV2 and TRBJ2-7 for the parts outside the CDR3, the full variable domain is EPEVTQTPSHQVTQMGQEVILRCVPISNHLYFYWYRQILGQKVEFLVSFYNNEISEKSEIFDDQFSVERPDGSNFTLKIRSTKLEDSAMYFCASTRRGLSSYEQYFGPGTRLTVT.

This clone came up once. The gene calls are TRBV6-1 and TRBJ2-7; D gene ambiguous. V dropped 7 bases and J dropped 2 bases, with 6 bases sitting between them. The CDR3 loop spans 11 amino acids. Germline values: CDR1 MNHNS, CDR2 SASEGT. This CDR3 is CASKTAYEQYF. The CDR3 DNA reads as TGTGCCAGCAAAACTGCCTACGAGCAGTACTTC.

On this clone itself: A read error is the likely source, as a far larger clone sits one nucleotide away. The DNA for the CDR3 is TGTGCCAGAAGCTACAGGACAGGGGCTCAAGAGACCCAGTACTTC. Amino acids: CARSYRTGAQETQYF. The genes are TRBV5-3 and TRBJ2-5, with 9 nucleotides matching TRBD1. TRBV5-3 is sorted into the ORF group, with uncertain function. The CDR3 covers 15 residues. V shed 3 bases and J 2 bases; nucleotides not matched to a gene: 5.

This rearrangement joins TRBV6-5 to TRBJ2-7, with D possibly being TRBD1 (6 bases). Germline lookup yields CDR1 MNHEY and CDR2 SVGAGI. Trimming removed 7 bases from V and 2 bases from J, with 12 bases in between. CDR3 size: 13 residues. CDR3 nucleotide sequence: TGTGCCAGCACCGGGACATGGCCCTACGAGCAGTACTTC. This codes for CASTGTWPYEQYF.

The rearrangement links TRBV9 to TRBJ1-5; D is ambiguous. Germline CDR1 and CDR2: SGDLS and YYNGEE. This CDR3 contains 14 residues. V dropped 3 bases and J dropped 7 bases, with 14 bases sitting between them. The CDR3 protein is CASSEEGNGQPQHF. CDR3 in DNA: TGTGCCAGCAGCGAAGAGGGTAATGGGCAGCCCCAGCATTTT.

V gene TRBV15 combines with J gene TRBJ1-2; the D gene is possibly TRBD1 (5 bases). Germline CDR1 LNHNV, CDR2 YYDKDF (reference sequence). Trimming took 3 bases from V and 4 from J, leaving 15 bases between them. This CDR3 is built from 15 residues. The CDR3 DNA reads TGTGCCACCAGCAGCCCTAGGGAGGGGAGCTATGGCTACACCTTC. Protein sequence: CATSSPREGSYGYTF.

CDR3 loop: CASSGGGWYNEQFF. DNA of the CDR3: TGTGCCAGCAGCGGCGGTGGATGGTACAATGAGCAGTTCTTC. The chain combines TRBV5-4 with TRBJ2-1; no clear D gene. V was trimmed by 4 bases and J by 4 bases, leaving 12 bases between them. Germline CDR1 SGHNT, CDR2 YYREEE (reference sequence). This CDR3 has 14 residues.

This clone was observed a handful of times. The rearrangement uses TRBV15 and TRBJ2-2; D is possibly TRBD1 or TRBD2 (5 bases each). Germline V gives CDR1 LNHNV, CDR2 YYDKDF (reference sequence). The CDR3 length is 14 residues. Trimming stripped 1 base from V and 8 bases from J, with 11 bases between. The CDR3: CATSRGGFTGELFF. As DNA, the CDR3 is TGTGCCACCAGCAGAGGGGGGTTTACAGGGGAGCTGTTTTTT.

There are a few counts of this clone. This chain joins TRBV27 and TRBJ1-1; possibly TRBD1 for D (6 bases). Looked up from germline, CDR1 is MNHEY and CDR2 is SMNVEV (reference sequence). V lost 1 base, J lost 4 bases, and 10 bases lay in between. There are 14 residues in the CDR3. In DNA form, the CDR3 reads TGTGCCAGCAGTTTATGGTCCAGGGGCACTGAAGCTTTCTTT. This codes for CASSLWSRGTEAFF.

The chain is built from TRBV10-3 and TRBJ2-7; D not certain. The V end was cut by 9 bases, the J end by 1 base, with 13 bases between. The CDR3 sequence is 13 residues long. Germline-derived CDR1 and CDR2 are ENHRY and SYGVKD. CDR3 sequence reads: CAIRSPLSYEQYF. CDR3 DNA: TGTGCCATACGGTCGCCCCTTTCCTACGAGCAGTACTTC.

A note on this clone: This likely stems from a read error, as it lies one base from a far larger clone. Here the CDR3 DNA reads TGTGCCAGCAGCCACCGGGGCTACGAGCAGTACTTC. Amino acids: CASSHRGYEQYF. This chain uses TRBV14 with TRBJ2-7; a possible D gene is TRBD2 (5 bases). There are 12 residues in the CDR3. Germline V gene lookup returns CDR1 SGHDN and CDR2 FVKESK. V was cut by 3 bases and J by 3 bases, with 6 bases left in between.

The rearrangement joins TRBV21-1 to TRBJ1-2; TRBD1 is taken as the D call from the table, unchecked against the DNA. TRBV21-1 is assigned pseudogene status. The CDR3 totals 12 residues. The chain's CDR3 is CARRRGRYGYTF. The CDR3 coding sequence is TGTGCCAGAAGAAGGGGCCGCTATGGCTACACCTTC.

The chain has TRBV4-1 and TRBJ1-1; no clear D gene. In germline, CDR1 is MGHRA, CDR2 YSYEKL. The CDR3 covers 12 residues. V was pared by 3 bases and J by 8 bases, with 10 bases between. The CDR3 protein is CASSHYSAEAFF. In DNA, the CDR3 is TGCGCCAGCAGCCACTACAGTGCCGAAGCTTTCTTT.

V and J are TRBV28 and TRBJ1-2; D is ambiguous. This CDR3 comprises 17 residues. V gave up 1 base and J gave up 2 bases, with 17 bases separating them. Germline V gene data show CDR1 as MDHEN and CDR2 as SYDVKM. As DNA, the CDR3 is TGTGCCAGCAGTTTATCGTGGTACACCAAATTAAACTATGGCTACACCTTC. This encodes CASSLSWYTKLNYGYTF.

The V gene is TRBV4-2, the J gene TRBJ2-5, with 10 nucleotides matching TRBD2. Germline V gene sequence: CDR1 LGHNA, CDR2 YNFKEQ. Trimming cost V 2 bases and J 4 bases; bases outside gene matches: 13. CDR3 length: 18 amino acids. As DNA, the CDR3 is TGTGCCAGCAGCCAAAACCCGGTCGAGCGGGAGGGCCCAGAGACCCAGTACTTC. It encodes CASSQNPVEREGPETQYF.

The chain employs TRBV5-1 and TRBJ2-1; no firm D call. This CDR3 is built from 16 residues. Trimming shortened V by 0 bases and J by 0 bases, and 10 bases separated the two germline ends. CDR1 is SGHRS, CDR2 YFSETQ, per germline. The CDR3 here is CASSLDPTRSYNEQFF. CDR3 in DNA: TGCGCCAGCAGCTTGGATCCGACACGCTCCTACAATGAGCAGTTCTTC.

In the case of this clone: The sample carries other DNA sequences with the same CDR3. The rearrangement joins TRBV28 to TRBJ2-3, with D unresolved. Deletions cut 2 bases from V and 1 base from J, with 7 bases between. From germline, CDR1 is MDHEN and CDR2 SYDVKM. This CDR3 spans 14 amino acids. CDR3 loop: CASSLGFGTDTQYF. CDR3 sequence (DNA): TGTGCCAGCAGTTTAGGGTTCGGCACAGATACGCAGTATTTT.